What follows are 5 T cell receptor beta chains derived from one specimen sequenced in a study of T cells in Graves' hyperthyroidism and ophthalmopathy. Amplification yielded TCR beta CDR3 regions, with RNA transcripts as the source. An initial round of RT-PCR targeting the TCR CDR3 relied on the HTBI primer set. TCRdb itself ran the multiplex PCR reads through MiXCR, one entry per CDR3 protein. In the table there are 530,000 or so distinct CDR3 sequences, roughly 46% of which are singletons. The material sequenced was peripheral blood or thyroid tissue (not recorded which). The receptors were gathered from a woman under 30 with Graves' hyperthyroidism.

Details on this clonotype: Relative to the germline gene, one junction end is altered; a read error may explain this. This chain uses TRBV4-1 with TRBJ2-2, with D perhaps TRBD1 or TRBD2 (6 bases each). Germline CDR1 reads MGHRA; CDR2 reads YSYEKL. The CDR3 consists of 17 residues. CDR3 in amino acids: CASSQDNREWDTRELFF. The DNA for the CDR3 is TGTGCCAGCAGCCAAGATAACCGGGAGTGGGACACCAGGGAGCTGTTTTTT.

In regard to this clonotype: The germline gene is not matched at one end of the junction; a read error may be the cause. The chain recombines TRBV2 with TRBJ2-2; 9 bases are shared with TRBD1. CDR3 length equals 17 residues. Germline lookup yields CDR1 SNHLY and CDR2 FYNNEI. CDR3 coding DNA: TGTGCCAGGAGTGCAATGGACAGGGGTTATCACACCGGGGAGCTGTTTTTT. Its protein is CARSAMDRGYHTGELFF.

This chain joins TRBV9 and TRBJ2-3, with a weak D call TRBD1 (5 bases). Trimming pared 0 bases from V and 0 bases from J, leaving 8 bases between. The CDR3 sequence is 15 residues long. Germline loops: CDR1 SGDLS, CDR2 YYNGEE. CDR3 coding DNA: TGTGCCAGCAGCGTAGGGGGCGCTAGCACAGATACGCAGTATTTT. This translates into CASSVGGASTDTQYF.

This clonotype was detected only once. V gene TRBV29-1 combines with J gene TRBJ1-2; D gene ambiguous. There are 11 residues in the CDR3. V lost 4 bases, J lost 6 bases, and 9 bases lay in between. The germline CDR1 and CDR2 sequences are SQVTM and ANQGSEA. CDR3 sequence (DNA): TGCAGCGTTGTTTCAGGTCATGGCTACACCTTC. The encoded protein is CSVVSGHGYTF.

This chain links TRBV20-1 with TRBJ1-3; D is ambiguous. Germline V CDR1 and CDR2: DFQATT, SNEGSKA (reference sequence). The CDR3 totals 17 residues. Trimming pared 5 bases from V and 8 bases from J, leaving 28 bases between. The CDR3 region has the DNA TGCAGTGCTCCGACGAACCGGACGTTTTGGGATGGCTACACCATATATTTT. Amino acid sequence: CSAPTNRTFWDGYTIYF.